A selection of T cell receptor beta chains follows, all from one sample in a study of shared clonotypes between healthy human individuals. The data were produced by immunoSEQ multiplex PCR, yet TCRdb's version contains in-frame clones alone and is incomplete. The table records millions of clones, approximately 95% of them present only once. The specimen sequenced was naive CD8+ T cells sorted from blood. The receptors here all came from a man aged 18-30 years in good health. The CDR3 runs from the conserved cysteine through the conserved F or W. D genes are given only for firm matches. Expanded clones get a size class; other rows say once, few or many, or leave the size out.

clone size | J gene | V gene | D gene | CDR3 protein | CDR3 DNA
NA | TRBJ2-5 | TRBV11-2 | TRBD2 | CASSLEIMAGVMETQYF | TGTGCCAGCAGCTTAGAAATAATGGCGGGAGTGATGGAGACCCAGTACTTC
NA | TRBJ1-2 | TRBV27 | TRBD1 | CASSLSGQPSGGYTF | TGTGCCAGCAGTTTGTCGGGACAGCCCTCGGGGGGCTACACCTTC
NA | TRBJ2-5 | TRBV5-4 | NA | CASSPLPLETQYF | TGTGCCAGCAGCCCCCTCCCTCTGGAGACCCAGTACTTC
NA | TRBJ2-7 | TRBV7-9 | NA | CASSHQGDPYEQYF | TGTGCCAGCAGCCACCAGGGAGACCCCTACGAGCAGTACTTC
NA | TRBJ2-5 | TRBV7-2 | TRBD2 | CASSLVRSGRVQETQYF | TGTGCCAGCAGCTTAGTCCGGAGCGGGAGGGTCCAAGAGACCCAGTACTTC
NA | TRBJ2-3 | TRBV7-3 | TRBD2 | CASSPSGGSDRDTQYF | TGTGCCAGCAGCCCTAGCGGGGGGTCCGATAGAGATACGCAGTATTTT
NA | TRBJ2-1 | TRBV10-3 | TRBD2 | CAISAGGYNEQFF | TGTGCCATCAGTGCCGGGGGGTACAATGAGCAGTTCTTC
NA | TRBJ2-3 | TRBV27 | TRBD2 | CASSLSLAGLTDTQYF | TGTGCCAGCAGTTTATCACTAGCGGGCCTCACAGATACGCAGTATTTT
NA | TRBJ2-7 | TRBV19 | NA | CASSMVSGDEQYF | TGTGCCAGTAGTATGGTTAGCGGAGACGAGCAGTACTTC
NA | TRBJ2-7 | TRBV28 | TRBD1 | CASRPAGGWYEQYF | TGTGCCAGCAGACCGGCAGGGGGCTGGTACGAGCAGTACTTC
NA | TRBJ2-3 | TRBV27 | NA | CASSLGSTDTQYF | TGTGCCAGCAGTTTGGGGAGCACAGATACGCAGTATTTT
NA | TRBJ2-7 | TRBV27 | NA | CASSLVGKSSYEQYF | TGTGCCAGCAGTTTAGTCGGAAAGTCCTCCTACGAGCAGTACTTC
NA | TRBJ2-7 | TRBV7-9 | NA | CASSLNLNEQYF | TGTGCCAGCAGCTTAAACTTGAACGAGCAGTACTTC
NA | TRBJ2-1 | TRBV7-9 | NA | CASSLAGGRSGNEQFF | TGTGCCAGCAGCTTAGCGGGAGGTCGAAGTGGGAATGAGCAGTTCTTC
NA | TRBJ1-2 | TRBV28 | NA | CASSLRGLFYGYTF | TGTGCCAGCAGTCTTCGGGGTTTATTTTATGGCTACACCTTC
NA | TRBJ2-7 | TRBV9 | NA | CASSTGLAAYEQYF | TGTGCCAGCAGCACCGGACTTGCTGCCTACGAGCAGTACTTC
NA | TRBJ2-7 | TRBV5-4 | NA | CASSSPRGSYEQYF | TGTGCCAGCAGCTCCCCTAGGGGCTCCTACGAGCAGTACTTC
NA | TRBJ2-1 | TRBV2 | TRBD2 | CASSGLAGTSSYNEQFF | TGTGCCAGCAGTGGACTAGCGGGGACTAGCTCCTACAATGAGCAGTTCTTC
NA | TRBJ2-7 | TRBV15 | NA | CATSSRDAAYEQYF | TGTGCCACCAGCAGCCGGGACGCCGCCTACGAGCAGTACTTC
NA | TRBJ2-7 | TRBV6-5 | NA | CASSYSVKVTYEQYF | TGTGCCAGCAGTTACTCGGTCAAGGTCACCTACGAGCAGTACTTC
NA | TRBJ2-7 | TRBV6-5 | TRBD2 | CASSYSGGERPYEQYF | TGTGCCAGCAGTTACTCGGGGGGGGAGAGACCCTACGAGCAGTACTTC
NA | TRBJ2-1 | TRBV2 | TRBD1 | CASGGPGTGEANEQFF | TGTGCCAGCGGAGGTCCCGGGACAGGGGAGGCGAATGAGCAGTTCTTC
NA | TRBJ2-1 | TRBV6-5 | NA | CASSYSIGVRYNEQFF | TGTGCCAGCAGTTACTCAATAGGGGTGAGATACAATGAGCAGTTCTTC
NA | TRBJ2-3 | TRBV30 | TRBD1 | CAWSSDRGIDTDTQYF | TGTGCCTGGAGTTCCGACAGGGGGATCGACACAGATACGCAGTATTTT
NA | TRBJ2-7 | TRBV28 | NA | CASSLSPSYEQYF | TGTGCCAGCAGTTTATCACCGTCCTACGAGCAGTACTTC
once | TRBJ1-2 | TRBV7-2 | NA | CASSPSGTLYGYTF | TGTGCCAGCAGTCCTTCGGGGACGCTGTATGGCTACACCTTC
once | TRBJ2-1 | TRBV9 | TRBD2 | CASSVGLGGGTIYYNEQFF | TGTGCCAGCAGCGTAGGCCTAGGCGGGGGGACCATTTACTACAATGAGCAGTTCTTC
NA | TRBJ2-5 | TRBV19 | TRBD1 | CASSRDSYQETQYF | TGTGCCAGTAGTAGGGACAGCTACCAAGAGACCCAGTACTTC
NA | TRBJ2-7 | TRBV10-3 | NA | CATGDSDEQCF | TGTGCCACCGGGGATTCGGACGAGCAGTGTTTC